This is a list of T cell receptor beta chains from one sample in a study of identical twins. TCRdb itself ran the 5' RACE reads through MiXCR, one entry per CDR3 protein. The repertoire includes a few hundred thousand distinct CDR3 sequences, approximately 15% of them detected once, and approximately 0.98% sits in the top ten. This sample also belongs to another study, concerning yellow fever vaccine responses in identical twins.

Sequenced sample: CD4+ T cells sorted from blood. Receptors were obtained from a woman between 18 and 29 years old in good health. Each CDR3 is given with its conserved first and last residue. The D gene is left open where the match is weak. Only some rows state a clone size, as once, few, many or a class for expanded clones.

D gene: .; V gene: TRBV4-2; clone size: once; J gene: TRBJ2-2; CDR3 DNA: TGTGCCAGCGACCCCCAGCTTATCGGGGAGCTGTTTTTT; CDR3 protein: CASDPQLIGELFF
D gene: .; V gene: TRBV18; clone size: .; J gene: TRBJ2-5; CDR3 DNA: TGTGCCAGCTCCCTCCAGGGAAAGGGGACCCAGTACTTC; CDR3 protein: CASSLQGKGTQYF
D gene: TRBD1; V gene: TRBV10-3; clone size: .; J gene: TRBJ2-5; CDR3 DNA: TGTGCCATCAGTCCGGGACAGTACCAAGAGACCCAGTACTTC; CDR3 protein: CAISPGQYQETQYF
D gene: .; V gene: TRBV21-1; clone size: few; J gene: TRBJ2-7; CDR3 DNA: TGTGCCAGCAGCAAAGTAGTTCGGTGGGGACAGGGAGAATATCGCTACGAGCAGTACTTC; CDR3 protein: CASSKVVRWGQGEYRYEQYF
D gene: .; V gene: TRBV3-1; clone size: many; J gene: TRBJ1-1; CDR3 DNA: TGTGCCAGCACCCAAAAAGCGAACACTGAAGCTTTCTTT; CDR3 protein: CASTQKANTEAFF
D gene: .; V gene: TRBV7-2; clone size: .; J gene: TRBJ2-7; CDR3 DNA: TGTGCCAGCAGCTTACAGGGCGGAACAACCTACGAGCAGTACTTC; CDR3 protein: CASSLQGGTTYEQYF
D gene: TRBD2; V gene: TRBV5-4; clone size: many; J gene: TRBJ2-3; CDR3 DNA: TGTGCCAGCAGCTTGTATCCGGGACTAGCGGGAAAAGCCACCATAGCCACAGATACGCAGTATTTT; CDR3 protein: CASSLYPGLAGKATIATDTQYF
D gene: TRBD1; V gene: TRBV2; clone size: few; J gene: TRBJ1-5; CDR3 DNA: TGTGCCAGCAGTGAGGATGGACAGGGCGGTCAGCCCCAGCATTTT; CDR3 protein: CASSEDGQGGQPQHF
D gene: .; V gene: TRBV20-1; clone size: few; J gene: TRBJ2-7; CDR3 DNA: TGCAGTGCAGGAGGTAATAATTACGAGCAGTACTTC; CDR3 protein: CSAGGNNYEQYF
D gene: .; V gene: TRBV3-1; clone size: .; J gene: TRBJ2-1; CDR3 DNA: TGTGCCAGCTCCAAAGTGGGGGGCGTGGGAAATGAGCAGTTCTTC; CDR3 protein: CASSKVGGVGNEQFF
D gene: .; V gene: TRBV6-1; clone size: many; J gene: TRBJ2-3; CDR3 DNA: TGTGCCAGCAGTGAAGGGGGCAAAGGAGATACGCAGTATTTT; CDR3 protein: CASSEGGKGDTQYF
D gene: .; V gene: TRBV18; clone size: few; J gene: TRBJ1-5; CDR3 DNA: TGTGCCAGCTCACCAGGAGAGAATCAGCCCCAGCATTTT; CDR3 protein: CASSPGENQPQHF
D gene: TRBD2; V gene: TRBV4-3; clone size: .; J gene: TRBJ2-1; CDR3 DNA: TGCGCCAGCAGCCAAGAAGGTGGACTAGCGGGCGACAATGAGCAGTTCTTC; CDR3 protein: CASSQEGGLAGDNEQFF
D gene: TRBD1; V gene: TRBV12-3/TRBV12-4; clone size: .; J gene: TRBJ2-5; CDR3 DNA: TGTGCCAGCAGTTCACCTTGGACAGGGAAAGAGACCCAGTACTTC; CDR3 protein: CASSSPWTGKETQYF
D gene: .; V gene: TRBV15; clone size: few; J gene: TRBJ2-2; CDR3 DNA: TGTGCCACCAGCAGAGATGCAGGGGTGGCCGGGGAGCTGTTTTTT; CDR3 protein: CATSRDAGVAGELFF
D gene: TRBD2; V gene: TRBV6-1; clone size: few; J gene: TRBJ2-3; CDR3 DNA: TGTGCCAGCAGTAAAATAGCGGGAGGTCCAGATACGCAGTATTTT; CDR3 protein: CASSKIAGGPDTQYF
D gene: .; V gene: TRBV3-1; clone size: many; J gene: TRBJ2-1; CDR3 DNA: TGTGCCAGCAGCCAAGAGGATCGGGGAAACAATGAGCAGTTCTTC; CDR3 protein: CASSQEDRGNNEQFF
D gene: .; V gene: TRBV7-2; clone size: many; J gene: TRBJ2-7; CDR3 DNA: TGTGCCAGCAGCTTGGACCACTACGAGCAGTACTTC; CDR3 protein: CASSLDHYEQYF
D gene: TRBD2; V gene: TRBV20-1; clone size: many; J gene: TRBJ2-3; CDR3 DNA: TGCAGCAGCGGGGGGGCCACAGATACGCAGTATTTT; CDR3 protein: CSSGGATDTQYF
D gene: .; V gene: TRBV6-1; clone size: many; J gene: TRBJ1-1; CDR3 DNA: TGTGCCAGCAGACTCCAGATTTCGAACACTGAAGCTTTCTTT; CDR3 protein: CASRLQISNTEAFF
D gene: .; V gene: TRBV18; clone size: .; J gene: TRBJ2-7; CDR3 DNA: TGTGCCAGCTCACCAGGCGGCTACAGGGTCACCTACGAGCAGTACTTC; CDR3 protein: CASSPGGYRVTYEQYF
D gene: .; V gene: TRBV5-5; clone size: few; J gene: TRBJ2-2; CDR3 DNA: TGTGCCAGCAGCTGGGACGCCAACACCGGGGAGCTGTTTTTT; CDR3 protein: CASSWDANTGELFF
D gene: .; V gene: TRBV7-6; clone size: .; J gene: TRBJ2-2; CDR3 DNA: TGTGCCACCAGTAGACAACGGGACTCACCGTCCACCACGAACACCGGGGAGCTGTTTTTT; CDR3 protein: CATSRQRDSPSTTNTGELFF
D gene: TRBD1; V gene: TRBV6-2/TRBV6-3; clone size: .; J gene: TRBJ2-7; CDR3 DNA: TGTGCCAGCACATTCGGGGACAGGGCCTCCTACGAGCAGTACTTC; CDR3 protein: CASTFGDRASYEQYF
D gene: TRBD1; V gene: TRBV6-2/TRBV6-3; clone size: many; J gene: TRBJ2-1; CDR3 DNA: TGTGCCAGCAAGGGCCAGGGGGTTTACAATGAGCAGTTCTTC; CDR3 protein: CASKGQGVYNEQFF
D gene: TRBD2; V gene: TRBV20-1; clone size: .; J gene: TRBJ2-5; CDR3 DNA: TGCAGTGCTAGTTTAGCGGGAGTGTGGGAGACCCAGTACTTC; CDR3 protein: CSASLAGVWETQYF
D gene: TRBD2; V gene: TRBV6-1; clone size: few; J gene: TRBJ2-1; CDR3 DNA: TGTGCCAGCAGTGTTAGCGGGCAAGATTGGAATGAGCAGTTCTTC; CDR3 protein: CASSVSGQDWNEQFF
D gene: .; V gene: TRBV5-1; clone size: many; J gene: TRBJ2-7; CDR3 DNA: TGCGCCAGCAGCTTTTCCGACGAGCAGTACTTC; CDR3 protein: CASSFSDEQYF
D gene: .; V gene: TRBV12-3/TRBV12-4; clone size: .; J gene: TRBJ1-2; CDR3 DNA: TGTGCCAGCAGGGGACCTGGGTCCACCACCTCTAACTATGGCTACACCTTC; CDR3 protein: CASRGPGSTTSNYGYTF
D gene: TRBD2; V gene: TRBV6-1; clone size: many; J gene: TRBJ2-7; CDR3 DNA: TGTGCCAGCGGCCGCGGGGGAAGTAGTTCCTACGAGCAGTACTTC; CDR3 protein: CASGRGGSSSYEQYF
D gene: .; V gene: TRBV18; clone size: few; J gene: TRBJ2-2; CDR3 DNA: TGTGCCAGCTCTCCTTATCCTGCGAACACCGGGGAGCTGTTTTTT; CDR3 protein: CASSPYPANTGELFF
D gene: .; V gene: TRBV2; clone size: few; J gene: TRBJ2-7; CDR3 DNA: TGTGCCAGCAGTGTCCCTAGTTTGAACGAGCAGTACTTC; CDR3 protein: CASSVPSLNEQYF
D gene: .; V gene: TRBV7-2; clone size: .; J gene: TRBJ2-3; CDR3 DNA: TGTGCCAGCAGCTTAGATAGCGCTAGCACAGATACGCAGTATTTT; CDR3 protein: CASSLDSASTDTQYF
D gene: .; V gene: TRBV20-1; clone size: .; J gene: TRBJ1-6; CDR3 DNA: TGCAGTGCTCTAAGGCCCGGGTCACCCCTCCACTTT; CDR3 protein: CSALRPGSPLHF
D gene: .; V gene: TRBV12-3/TRBV12-4; clone size: many; J gene: TRBJ2-5; CDR3 DNA: TGTGCCAGCAGTGAGAGGGGAGAGACCCAGTACTTC; CDR3 protein: CASSERGETQYF
D gene: .; V gene: TRBV27; clone size: many; J gene: TRBJ1-3; CDR3 DNA: TGTGCCAGCAGTTCCCCTGGAGTCGGCAGGGGAAACACCATATATTTT; CDR3 protein: CASSSPGVGRGNTIYF
D gene: TRBD2; V gene: TRBV4-3; clone size: .; J gene: TRBJ2-4; CDR3 DNA: TGCGCCAGCAGCCAAGAGGGGGGAGGGCACATTCAGTACTTC; CDR3 protein: CASSQEGGGHIQYF
D gene: TRBD2; V gene: TRBV2; clone size: few; J gene: TRBJ2-7; CDR3 DNA: TGTGCCAGCAGGGCCGGGACTAACTCCTACGAGCAGTACTTC; CDR3 protein: CASRAGTNSYEQYF
D gene: .; V gene: TRBV3-1; clone size: many; J gene: TRBJ2-2; CDR3 DNA: TGTGCCAGCAGCCAAGGAGGGGCCGGGGAGCTGTTTTTT; CDR3 protein: CASSQGGAGELFF
D gene: TRBD1; V gene: TRBV12-3/TRBV12-4; clone size: few; J gene: TRBJ1-1; CDR3 DNA: TGTGCCAGCAGTGTGGGACAGGGATTTACTGAAGCTTTCTTT; CDR3 protein: CASSVGQGFTEAFF
D gene: .; V gene: TRBV2; clone size: .; J gene: TRBJ1-2; CDR3 DNA: TGTGCCAGCAGGAAAGACAGGTCCGACTATGGCTACACCTTC; CDR3 protein: CASRKDRSDYGYTF
D gene: .; V gene: TRBV7-2; clone size: many; J gene: TRBJ2-5; CDR3 DNA: TGTGCCAGCAGCATTACAATAGAGACCCAGTACTTC; CDR3 protein: CASSITIETQYF
D gene: TRBD1; V gene: TRBV30; clone size: few; J gene: TRBJ1-5; CDR3 DNA: TGTGCCTGGAGTATAGACAGGGGCGAGCAGCCCCAGCATTTT; CDR3 protein: CAWSIDRGEQPQHF
D gene: .; V gene: TRBV7-8; clone size: few; J gene: TRBJ1-5; CDR3 DNA: TGTGCCAGCAGCTTCGCTGGGGGCTTTAATCAGCCCCAGCATTTT; CDR3 protein: CASSFAGGFNQPQHF
D gene: .; V gene: TRBV19; clone size: .; J gene: TRBJ2-5; CDR3 DNA: TGTGCCAGTAGTATTTTTGGCGGCCAAGAGACCCAGTACTTC; CDR3 protein: CASSIFGGQETQYF
D gene: .; V gene: TRBV20-1; clone size: .; J gene: TRBJ1-5; CDR3 DNA: TGCAGTGCTAGAGTAGTAACCGGGAATAGCAATCAGCCCCAGCATTTT; CDR3 protein: CSARVVTGNSNQPQHF
D gene: .; V gene: TRBV4-3; clone size: once; J gene: TRBJ2-1; CDR3 DNA: TGCGCCAGCAGCCAAGGGTGGGGCCTGTCCGTTTACAATGAGCAGTTCTTC; CDR3 protein: CASSQGWGLSVYNEQFF
D gene: .; V gene: TRBV15; clone size: few; J gene: TRBJ2-3; CDR3 DNA: TGTGCCACCAGCAGAGATGAGGGAGACACAGATACGCAGTATTTT; CDR3 protein: CATSRDEGDTDTQYF
D gene: TRBD1; V gene: TRBV12-3/TRBV12-4; clone size: many; J gene: TRBJ2-2; CDR3 DNA: TGTGCCAGCAGATCGACAGGGATGTCGGTTTCCGGGGAGCTGTTTTTT; CDR3 protein: CASRSTGMSVSGELFF
D gene: .; V gene: TRBV3-1; clone size: .; J gene: TRBJ2-5; CDR3 DNA: TGTGCCAGCAGCCCTTTCGCCGGAAAGGGGGGAGAGACCCAGTACTTC; CDR3 protein: CASSPFAGKGGETQYF
D gene: .; V gene: TRBV24-1; clone size: many; J gene: TRBJ2-3; CDR3 DNA: TGTGCCACCAGTCGGGACAGCACAGATACGCAGTATTTT; CDR3 protein: CATSRDSTDTQYF